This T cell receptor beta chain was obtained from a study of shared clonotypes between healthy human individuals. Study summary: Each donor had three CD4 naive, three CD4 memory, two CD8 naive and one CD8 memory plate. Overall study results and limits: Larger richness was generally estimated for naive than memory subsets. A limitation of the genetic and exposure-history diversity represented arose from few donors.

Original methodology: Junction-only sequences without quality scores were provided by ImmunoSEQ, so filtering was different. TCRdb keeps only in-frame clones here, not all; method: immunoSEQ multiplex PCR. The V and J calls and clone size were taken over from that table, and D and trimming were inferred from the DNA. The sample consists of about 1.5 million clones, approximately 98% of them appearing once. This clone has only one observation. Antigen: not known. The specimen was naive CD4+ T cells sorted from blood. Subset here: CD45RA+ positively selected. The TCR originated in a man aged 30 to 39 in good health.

The CDR3 nucleotides read TGTGCCAGCAGAGGGGGACAGGGGGCGGGTCAGCCCCAGCATTTT. Translation gives CASRGGQGAGQPQHF. The rearrangement uses TRBV2 and TRBJ1-5; 12 nucleotides line up with TRBD1. Germline V gives CDR1 SNHLY, CDR2 FYNNEI. The CDR3 has 15 amino acids. Germline trimming cut 6 bases from V and 6 bases from J; bases unmatched to any gene: 6.